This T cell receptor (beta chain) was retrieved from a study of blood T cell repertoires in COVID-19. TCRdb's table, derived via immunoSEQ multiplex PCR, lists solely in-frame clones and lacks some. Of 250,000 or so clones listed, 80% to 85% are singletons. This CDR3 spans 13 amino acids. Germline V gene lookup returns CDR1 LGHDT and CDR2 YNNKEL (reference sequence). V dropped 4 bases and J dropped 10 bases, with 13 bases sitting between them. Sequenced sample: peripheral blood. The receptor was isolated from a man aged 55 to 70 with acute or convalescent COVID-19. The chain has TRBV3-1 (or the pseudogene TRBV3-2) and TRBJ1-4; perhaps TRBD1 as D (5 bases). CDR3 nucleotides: TGTGCCAGCAGCCCTGGGGCCGATGGAAAACTGTTTTTT. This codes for CASSPGADGKLFF.